The rows below give T cell receptor beta chains drawn from one sample of a study of blood T cell repertoires in COVID-19. Libraries were prepared by immunoSEQ multiplex PCR; TCRdb keeps only in-frame clonotypes and omits some of them. The data hold roughly 120,000 clones, with 80% to 90% observed a single time. Specimen: peripheral blood. The receptors were sampled from a man aged 65-85 years with active or convalescent COVID-19. The CDR3 runs from the conserved cysteine through the conserved F or W. The order of the fields is clone size, V gene, J gene, D gene, CDR3 DNA, CDR3 protein. D genes are given only for firm matches. Where a row states a size, it is once, few, many or the class of an expanded clone; other rows omit it.

.,TRBV28,TRBJ2-7,.,TGTGCCAGCAGTTCCCCGGTTTCCTACGAGCAGTACTTC,CASSSPVSYEQYF
once,TRBV18,TRBJ2-1,TRBD2,TGTGCCAGCTCACCCAGCGGGAGGGCCTTTGATGAGCAGTTCTTC,CASSPSGRAFDEQFF
.,TRBV15,TRBJ1-5,.,TGTGCCACCCTCCCTTTTTCCCAGGGTATCACCAGTCAGCCCCAGCATTTT,CATLPFSQGITSQPQHF
.,TRBV6-2/TRBV6-3,TRBJ2-6,.,TGTGCCAGCAGTTATTCTTTAATCTCTGGGGCCAACGTCCTGACTTTC,CASSYSLISGANVLTF
.,TRBV11-2,TRBJ2-1,.,TGTGCCAGCAGCTTAGCATCCAGCGGGCATATTTACAATGAGCAGTTCTTC,CASSLASSGHIYNEQFF
.,TRBV12-5,TRBJ2-3,TRBD1,TGTGCTAGTGCCTGGGGGACAGGCGGAACAGATACGCAGTATTTT,CASAWGTGGTDTQYF
.,TRBV29-1,TRBJ1-1,TRBD1,TGCAGCGTTAAGGGGCAGGGGGACACTGAAGCTTTCTTT,CSVKGQGDTEAFF
.,TRBV6-1,TRBJ1-2,.,TGTGCCAGCAGTGACCATGTGAACTATGGCTACACCTTC,CASSDHVNYGYTF
.,TRBV5-1,TRBJ2-3,.,TGCGCCAGCAGCTTGGAAAGGACAGTAGGCACAGATACGCAGTATTTT,CASSLERTVGTDTQYF
.,TRBV6-4,TRBJ2-3,TRBD1,TGTGCCAGCAGGAGGGACAGGGGATCAGATACGCAGTATTTT,CASRRDRGSDTQYF
.,TRBV9,TRBJ1-3,TRBD1,TGTGCCAGCAGCGTAACAGGGGATGGAAACACCATATATTTT,CASSVTGDGNTIYF
once,TRBV19,TRBJ1-5,.,TGTGCCAGTAGTATAGTAAGGGAGGGGCAGCCCCAGCATTTT,CASSIVREGQPQHF
.,TRBV29-1,TRBJ2-6,.,TGCAGCACAGAGTCGGGGACTGGGGCCAACGTCCTGACTTTC,CSTESGTGANVLTF
.,TRBV15,TRBJ1-1,.,TGTGCCACCAGCAGAGGTCGGACGGGAGCGACTTTCTTT,CATSRGRTGATFF
once,TRBV10-3,TRBJ1-2,.,TGTGCCATCAGTGACGGAGTAACAGGGTATGGCTACACCTTC,CAISDGVTGYGYTF
.,TRBV24-1,TRBJ2-2,TRBD1,TGTGCCACCAGTGACTGGGGACAGGGGGGCACCGGGGAGCTGTTTTTT,CATSDWGQGGTGELFF
.,TRBV19,TRBJ1-1,TRBD1,TGTGCCAGTAGTATGGGGCAGGGGGACACTGAAGCTTTCTTT,CASSMGQGDTEAFF
once,TRBV18,TRBJ2-1,.,TGTGCCAGCTCACCCCCAGGGAGGGGGGGCAATGAGCAGTTCTTC,CASSPPGRGGNEQFF
.,TRBV5-1,TRBJ2-1,.,TGCGCCAGCCAGGGGCTAGTTGGGGCGAATGAGCAGTTCTTC,CASQGLVGANEQFF
.,TRBV5-1,TRBJ2-1,TRBD2,TGCGCCAGCAGCTTGGTTCCCGTGGCTAGCGGTAGGAGGGATGAGCAGTTCTTC,CASSLVPVASGRRDEQFF
.,TRBV7-9,TRBJ2-1,TRBD1,TGTGCCAGCAGCTCAGGACAGGTGTTCTCCTACAATGAGCAGTTCTTC,CASSSGQVFSYNEQFF
.,TRBV7-9,TRBJ2-7,.,TGTGCCAGCAGCTGGAGCCAGGGGCAAGGCGAGCAGTACTTC,CASSWSQGQGEQYF
.,TRBV6-4,TRBJ2-1,TRBD1,TGTGCCAGCAGACCGGGACAGGGGGACTACAATGAGCAGTTCTTC,CASRPGQGDYNEQFF
.,TRBV28,TRBJ1-5,TRBD1,TGTGCCAGCAGTCCATCCGGGACAGGAGATAGCAATCAGCCCCAGCATTTT,CASSPSGTGDSNQPQHF
.,TRBV7-7,TRBJ1-5,.,TGTGCTAGCAGTCCGGGGAAGTTGATTAATCAGCCCCAGCATTTT,CASSPGKLINQPQHF
.,TRBV19,TRBJ2-1,.,TGTGCCAGTAGTAGGAGTGCAAGGAGCTCCTACAATGAGCAGTTCTTC,CASSRSARSSYNEQFF
.,TRBV5-1,TRBJ1-4,TRBD1,TGCGCCAGCAGCTTGGGCGGACAGGGAGTATTTGAAAAACTGTTTTTT,CASSLGGQGVFEKLFF
.,TRBV5-4,TRBJ1-1,.,TGTGCCAGCAGCTTGGGGGGCCCTCAGAACACTGAAGCTTTCTTT,CASSLGGPQNTEAFF
.,TRBV10-3,TRBJ1-1,.,TGTGCCATCAGTGTACAGGAGAACACTGAAGCTTTCTTT,CAISVQENTEAFF
.,TRBV12-3/TRBV12-4,TRBJ1-1,.,TGTGCCAGCAGGATGGGCCCGAACACTGAAGCTTTCTTT,CASRMGPNTEAFF
few,TRBV29-1,TRBJ2-2,.,TGCAGCGTTTACCTGACTACAGCCGGGGAGCTGTTTTTT,CSVYLTTAGELFF
.,TRBV10-3,TRBJ2-7,TRBD2,TGTGCCATCAGTACCATAGCGGGGGGGAGGTACGAGCAGTACTTC,CAISTIAGGRYEQYF
once,TRBV18,TRBJ2-7,TRBD2,TGTGCCAGCTCACCCCAGGGACTAAGCTCCTACGAGCAGTACTTC,CASSPQGLSSYEQYF
.,TRBV1,TRBJ2-1,.,TGCACCAGCAGCCAAGATGTTAGGGCTAGCGGGAGATCATCGGCGTGCTACAATGAGCAGTTCTTC,CTSSQDVRASGRSSACYNEQFF
.,TRBV2,TRBJ1-6,TRBD1,TGTGCCAGCAGATCTACCGGACAGGGTACCTCACCCCTCCACTTT,CASRSTGQGTSPLHF
few,TRBV7-2,TRBJ2-7,TRBD1,TGTGCCAGCAGTCCAGGGACAGGGGGCTTCGAGCAGTACTTC,CASSPGTGGFEQYF
.,TRBV10-1,TRBJ2-3,.,TGCGCCAGCAGTGACGGGGGTAGCGGATTCACAGATACGCAGTATTTT,CASSDGGSGFTDTQYF
.,TRBV19,TRBJ1-2,.,TGTGCCAGTAGTATCCCCGGGGGGGGCAACTATGGCTACACCTTC,CASSIPGGGNYGYTF
.,TRBV6-4,TRBJ1-3,.,TGTGCTGGCGGGGGGAGAGGAAACACCATATATTTT,CAGGGRGNTIYF
.,TRBV6-6,TRBJ2-5,.,TGTGCCAGCAGTTACAATTCAGGACAGCAAAGCCAGTACTTC,CASSYNSGQQSQYF
.,TRBV5-1,TRBJ2-6,.,TGCGCCAGCAGCTTGGACACAGGACCCTCAGCCAACGTCCTGACTTTC,CASSLDTGPSANVLTF